The 20 T cell receptor beta chains presented below share a single source sample, sequenced in a study of blood T cell repertoires in COVID-19. Assay used: immunoSEQ multiplex PCR; TCRdb lists only in-frame clones, some missing. The table records approximately 200,000 clones, around 86% of them present only once. The sequenced sample was PBMCs or T cells enriched from blood (not recorded which). These receptors all come from a man aged 30 to 39 in a cohort exposed to, infected with or recovered from COVID-19 (not recorded which).

This chain joins TRBV6-5 and TRBJ2-6; TRBD1 aligns across 9 bases. Trimming at V came to 6 bases and at J to 1 base, leaving 1 base not matched to a gene. CDR3 size: 15 residues. Germline CDR1 is MNHEY and CDR2 is SVGAGI. The CDR3 loop reads CASSDRGSGANVLTF. Written as DNA, the CDR3 is TGTGCCAGCAGCGACAGGGGGTCTGGGGCCAACGTCCTGACTTTC.

The V gene is TRBV5-6, the J gene TRBJ2-3; weak D call: TRBD2 (6 bases). Trimming pared 1 base from V and 0 bases from J, leaving 12 bases between. From germline, CDR1 is SGHDT and CDR2 YYEEEE. The CDR3 sequence is 16 residues long. DNA for the CDR3: TGTGCCAGCAGCTTGTATATCGGGACTAGCACAGATACGCAGTATTTT. Protein sequence: CASSLYIGTSTDTQYF. Full variable domain (remainder filled in from reference TRBV5-6 and TRBJ2-3): DAGVTQSPTHLIKTRGQQVTLRCSPKSGHDTVSWYQQALGQGPQFIFQYYEEEERQRGNFPDRFSGHQFPNYSSELNVNALLLGDSALYLCASSLYIGTSTDTQYFGPGTRLTVL.

The V call is TRBV28, the J call TRBJ2-2; no clear D gene. This CDR3 spans 14 amino acids. With 3 bases removed from V and 1 base from J, the gap between germline ends came to 6 bases. Germline loops: CDR1 MDHEN, CDR2 SYDVKM. DNA of the CDR3: TGTGCCAGCAGTTTGTTCGGGAACACCGGGGAGCTGTTTTTT. Its protein product is CASSLFGNTGELFF. The entire variable domain, with the rest obtained from reference TRBV28 and TRBJ2-2, is as follows: DVKVTQSSRYLVKRTGEKVFLECVQDMDHENMFWYRQDPGLGLRLIYFSYDVKMKEKGDIPEGYSVSREKKERFSLILESASTNQTSMYLCASSLFGNTGELFFGEGSRLTVL.

The J gene is TRBJ2-1, the V gene TRBV9; TRBD2 matches 11 bases. Looked up from germline, CDR1 is SGDLS and CDR2 is YYNGEE. V lost 0 bases and J lost 8; bases outside the gene matches: 10. CDR3 length: 17 amino acids. CDR3 region: CASSVDIAGGPVDEQFF. Written as DNA, the CDR3 is TGTGCCAGCAGCGTAGATATAGCGGGAGGGCCCGTCGATGAGCAGTTCTTC.

This clone has only a few counts. This chain uses TRBV19 with TRBJ2-5; D not resolved. Germline-derived CDR1 and CDR2 are LNHDA and SQIVND (reference sequence). The CDR3 extends over 13 amino acids. V was cut by 1 base and J by 2 bases, with 5 bases left in between. The CDR3 region is CASSIALQETQYF. The CDR3 DNA reads TGTGCCAGTAGTATAGCCCTACAAGAGACCCAGTACTTC. The entire variable domain, with the rest obtained from reference TRBV19 and TRBJ2-5, is as follows: DGGITQSPKYLFRKEGQNVTLSCEQNLNHDAMYWYRQDPGQGLRLIYYSQIVNDFQKGDIAEGYSVSREKKESFPLTVTSAQKNPTAFYLCASSIALQETQYFGPGTRLLVL.

Comment on this clone: Other DNA variants within this sample encode the same CDR3. The chain carries TRBV7-2 and TRBJ2-7; 8 nucleotides align to TRBD2. With V trimmed by 4 bases and J by 1 base, 6 bases remained unmatched. CDR1 is SGHTA, CDR2 FQGNSA, per germline. The CDR3 sequence is 15 residues long. The CDR3 sequence is CASSSLAGSSYEQYF. The CDR3 DNA reads as TGTGCCAGCAGCTCCCTAGCGGGTTCATCCTACGAGCAGTACTTC.

The chain carries TRBV7-6 and TRBJ2-3; D might be TRBD2 (5 bases). Trimming took 2 bases from V and 4 from J, leaving 22 bases between them. Per the germline V gene, CDR1 is SGHVS and CDR2 is FNYEAQ. The CDR3 length is 18 residues. Here the CDR3 DNA reads TGTGCCAGCAGCTTATCCTCCGCACAGCGGTTCACCCCAGATACGCAGTATTTT. It codes for CASSLSSAQRFTPDTQYF.

The J gene is TRBJ2-5, the V gene TRBV4-1; tentative D call: TRBD1 (6 bases). Germline values: CDR1 MGHRA, CDR2 YSYEKL. This CDR3 region has 14 residues. V was shortened by 1 base and J by 3 bases, with 9 bases between the two germline ends. CDR3 loop: CASSQVQGEETQYF. The CDR3 DNA reads TGCGCCAGCAGCCAAGTACAGGGCGAAGAGACCCAGTACTTC.

In DNA, the CDR3 is TGTGCCATCAGTCCCGACGGACAGGGTCTGAAACTGTTTTTT. Protein product: CAISPDGQGLKLFF. The chain recombines TRBV10-3 with TRBJ1-4; 8 positions match TRBD1. V shed 5 bases and J 11 bases; nucleotides not matched to a gene: 10. The CDR3 is 14 residues long. Germline CDR1 and CDR2: ENHRY and SYGVKD.

The genes are TRBV6-4 and TRBJ2-1; 9 bases map to TRBD2. Germline loops: CDR1 MRHNA, CDR2 SNTAGT. There are 16 residues in the CDR3. V shed 4 bases and J 4 bases; nucleotides not matched to a gene: 8. CDR3 residues: CASSAATSGEYNEQFF. CDR3 DNA: TGTGCCAGCAGTGCTGCGACTAGCGGAGAATACAATGAGCAGTTCTTC.

This clone occurred once. This chain links TRBV4-1 with TRBJ2-2, with D possibly being TRBD2 (6 bases). From germline, CDR1 is MGHRA and CDR2 YSYEKL. The CDR3 length is 15 residues. V was clipped by 7 bases and J by 0 bases, with 12 bases between them. The CDR3 reads CASTRDATNTGELFF. Written as DNA, the CDR3 is TGCGCCAGCACGCGGGACGCAACGAACACCGGGGAGCTGTTTTTT.

The chain combines TRBV5-1 with TRBJ1-1; the match to TRBD1 covers 7 bases. Trimming removed 0 bases from V and 7 bases from J; junction bases left unmatched: 6. Germline CDR1 and CDR2: SGHRS and YFSETQ. This CDR3 region has 14 residues. CDR3 amino acids: CASSLASGGIEAFF. The CDR3 DNA is TGCGCCAGCAGCTTGGCATCAGGGGGTATTGAAGCTTTCTTT. Based on the CDR3 plus reference TRBV5-1 and TRBJ1-1, the full variable domain is KAGVTQTPRYLIKTRGQQVTLSCSPISGHRSVSWYQQTPGQGLQFLFEYFSETQRNKGNFPGRFSGRQFSNSRSEMNVSTLELGDSALYLCASSLASGGIEAFFGQGTRLTVV.

The V and J genes are TRBV28 and TRBJ1-2, with 7 bases fitting TRBD1. Germline CDR1 is MDHEN and CDR2 is SYDVKM. The CDR3 contains 19 residues. V was pared by 5 bases and J by 0 bases, with 18 bases of the junction left unmatched. The CDR3 spells CASSPPRQGISLANYGYTF. The CDR3 bases are TGTGCCAGCAGTCCTCCTCGACAGGGCATCTCCCTTGCTAACTATGGCTACACCTTC.

The gene calls are TRBV11-2 and TRBJ2-5; TRBD2 matches at 10 bases. The trim removed 6 bases at V and 4 bases at J, leaving 14 bases unmatched. There are 17 residues in the CDR3. Per the germline V gene, CDR1 is SGHAT and CDR2 is FQNNGV. The CDR3 DNA reads TGTGCCAGCAGAGACTTAAAGCGGGAGGGCCAGAGAGAGACCCAGTACTTC. Amino acid sequence: CASRDLKREGQRETQYF.

J is TRBJ1-1 and V is TRBV10-3, with D hard to call. V lost 11 bases to trimming and J lost 0 bases, with 10 bases between them. This CDR3 has 12 amino acids. Looked up from germline, CDR1 is ENHRY and CDR2 is SYGVKD. In nucleotides, the CDR3 is TGTGCCTCCGGAGAGATGAACACTGAAGCTTTCTTT. It specifies CASGEMNTEAFF.

The V call is TRBV6-1, the J call TRBJ1-2; D is perhaps TRBD1 (6 bases). This CDR3 is 13 amino acids long. V lost 3 bases and J lost 8, with 13 bases in between. CDR1 is MNHNS and CDR2 is SASEGT in the germline V gene. In DNA, the CDR3 is TGTGCCAGCAGTGAGGTTTGGACAGACGGCTACACCTTC. Its translation: CASSEVWTDGYTF.

The chain joins TRBV6-6 to TRBJ2-1, with TRBD2 matching over 13 bases. V was pared by 6 bases and J by 8 bases, with 7 bases of the junction left unmatched. The V gene's germline CDR1 is MNHNY and CDR2 SVGAGI (reference sequence). CDR3 length equals 15 residues. This CDR3 is CASRKTSGRFDEQFF. The CDR3 nucleotides read TGTGCCAGCAGAAAGACTAGCGGGAGGTTCGATGAGCAGTTCTTC.

V is TRBV10-1 and J is TRBJ2-1, with TRBD1 matching 7 bases. V gave up 0 bases and J gave up 4 bases; unmatched junction bases: 3. CDR1 is WNHNN and CDR2 is SYGVQD in the germline V gene (reference sequence). The CDR3 has 15 amino acids. The chain's CDR3 is CASSESTGPYNEQFF. The CDR3, as DNA: TGCGCCAGCAGTGAGTCGACAGGGCCATACAATGAGCAGTTCTTC.

The chain has TRBV11-2 and TRBJ2-1; 10 bases line up with TRBD2. The germline V gene has CDR1 SGHAT and CDR2 FQNNGV. J gave up 9 bases and V 6 bases, and 11 bases lay outside the gene matches. This CDR3 has 15 residues. CDR3 loop: CASRQSGRALFEQFF. CDR3 DNA sequence: TGTGCCAGCAGGCAGAGCGGGAGGGCCCTTTTTGAGCAGTTCTTC.

The rearrangement joins TRBV4-2 to TRBJ2-7; D ambiguous. The V end lost 1 base, the J end lost 1 base, and 5 bases lay between the germline ends. The V gene's germline CDR1 is LGHNA and CDR2 YNFKEQ. This CDR3 comprises 13 residues. CDR3 coding DNA: TGTGCCAGCAGCCAAGGGAGATCCTACGAGCAGTACTTC. Translated, it gives CASSQGRSYEQYF.